The rows below give T cell receptor beta chains drawn from one sample of a study of T cell changes during pregnancy in multiple sclerosis. The repertoire was sequenced with immunoSEQ multiplex PCR; TCRdb's copy has only in-frame clones and lacks some. Of some 100,000 clones in the sample, around 93% were seen once. The sequencing used peripheral blood, collected before pregnancy. These receptor sequences come from a female donor with multiple sclerosis, enrolled in a pregnancy study. The CDR3 runs from the conserved cysteine through the conserved F or W. D genes are given only for firm matches. The size field is filled for only some rows; it gives once, few, many or a size class.

abundance	j_gene	d_gene	v_gene	CDR3nt	CDR3aa
NA	TRBJ2-2	NA	TRBV7-7	TGTGCCAGCAGCTTTGGGACGGGGGTAAACACCGGGGAGCTGTTTTTT	CASSFGTGVNTGELFF
NA	TRBJ2-3	NA	TRBV27	TGTGCCAGCAGTTCGACAGATACGCAGTATTTT	CASSSTDTQYF
NA	TRBJ1-2	NA	TRBV2	TGTGCCAGCAGTAAGGGGGAGAACTATGGCTACACCTTC	CASSKGENYGYTF
NA	TRBJ2-1	TRBD2	TRBV29-1	TGCAGCGTCCCTAGCGGGAGGGCCGCGGGTGAGCAGTTCTTC	CSVPSGRAAGEQFF
NA	TRBJ2-1	TRBD2	TRBV6-5	TGTGCCAGCAGTTCTAGCGGGGCCTACAATGAGCAGTTCTTC	CASSSSGAYNEQFF
NA	TRBJ2-7	TRBD2	TRBV2	TGTGCCAGCAGTAGGGCTAGCGGAGACTACGAGCAGTACTTC	CASSRASGDYEQYF
NA	TRBJ2-1	TRBD2	TRBV9	TGTGCCAGCAGCGTAGGATCCCCGGGAGCGGGAGGTTACAATGAGCAGTTCTTC	CASSVGSPGAGGYNEQFF
once	TRBJ2-3	TRBD2	TRBV14	TGTGCCAGCAGCCGAACATTACTAGCGGGAGAACCAGATACGCAGTATTTT	CASSRTLLAGEPDTQYF
NA	TRBJ1-5	NA	TRBV30	TGTGCCTGGAGTGTCTTGACAAGCAATCAGCCCCAGCATTTT	CAWSVLTSNQPQHF
NA	TRBJ2-1	TRBD1	TRBV28	TGTGCCAGCAGTTTAGGGGACAGGTCCTACAATGAGCAGTTCTTC	CASSLGDRSYNEQFF
NA	TRBJ1-2	TRBD1	TRBV5-6	TGTGCCAGCAGCACCACAGGGACAGACTATGGCTACACCTTC	CASSTTGTDYGYTF
NA	TRBJ2-1	NA	TRBV12-5	TGTGCTAGTGGTTTGGTAGGGGTCGGGCACCCGTTCTTC	CASGLVGVGHPFF
NA	TRBJ1-1	TRBD1	TRBV5-6	TGTGCCAGCAGCTTCCGGACAGGGGGCCCCGGGTCTGAAGCTTTCTTT	CASSFRTGGPGSEAFF
NA	TRBJ2-1	TRBD2	TRBV14	TGTGCCAGCAGCCAAGGGTCGGAGCGGGAGGGTTACAATGAGCAGTTCTTC	CASSQGSEREGYNEQFF
NA	TRBJ1-1	NA	TRBV9	TGTGCCAGCAGCGTAGTGGGGGCCTCGACTGAAGCTTTCTTT	CASSVVGASTEAFF
NA	TRBJ1-2	NA	TRBV19	TGTGCCAGTAGTCTCGGACAGGGCTACACCTTC	CASSLGQGYTF
NA	TRBJ2-3	TRBD1	TRBV27	TGTGCCAGCAGTATGCGACAGGGATTGGGCACAGATACGCAGTATTTT	CASSMRQGLGTDTQYF
NA	TRBJ1-4	TRBD1	TRBV25-1	TGTGCCAGCAGTGGATCGTTGCGAACAGGGGACGAAAAACTGTTTTTT	CASSGSLRTGDEKLFF
NA	TRBJ2-1	NA	TRBV5-1	TGCGCCAGCGAGGGGGGGCGCGGATTGAATGAGCAGTTCTTC	CASEGGRGLNEQFF
NA	TRBJ1-2	NA	TRBV4-2	TGTGCCAGCAGCCAAGGGGCAGGGGATGGCTACACCTTC	CASSQGAGDGYTF
NA	TRBJ2-3	NA	TRBV7-2	TGTGCCAGCAGCAGGGGACAATCCAATACGCAGTATTTT	CASSRGQSNTQYF
NA	TRBJ1-2	NA	TRBV30	TGTGCCTGGAGTTCCACAGGATACGACTACTATGGCTACACCTTC	CAWSSTGYDYYGYTF
once	TRBJ2-1	TRBD2	TRBV5-1	TGCGCCAGCAGCCCTAGCGGGAGAGAGAATGAGCAGTTCTTC	CASSPSGRENEQFF
NA	TRBJ1-1	NA	TRBV5-1	TGCGCCAGCATTGTTGAGGCTGAACCTATGAACACTGAAGCTTTCTTT	CASIVEAEPMNTEAFF
NA	TRBJ2-1	TRBD1	TRBV5-1	TGCGCCAGCAGCCCCCGACAGGGTTCCTACAATGAGCAGTTCTTC	CASSPRQGSYNEQFF
NA	TRBJ1-5	NA	TRBV7-2	TGTGCCAGCAGCTCGAGGCCCCAGCATTTT	CASSSRPQHF
NA	TRBJ1-1	TRBD1	TRBV18	TGTGCCAGCTCACCACTTGGGACAGGGTTGAACACTGAAGCTTTCTTT	CASSPLGTGLNTEAFF
once	TRBJ1-1	NA	TRBV19	TGTGCCAGTATGTGGGCTCAGAACACTGAAGCTTTCTTT	CASMWAQNTEAFF
NA	TRBJ2-5	TRBD1	TRBV11-1	TGTGCCAGCAGCTATTGGACAGGGGGAGGCGGGACCCAGTACTTC	CASSYWTGGGGTQYF
NA	TRBJ2-1	TRBD2	TRBV2	TGTGCCAGCAGTCAACTAGCGGGAGCGTACAATGAGCAGTTCTTC	CASSQLAGAYNEQFF